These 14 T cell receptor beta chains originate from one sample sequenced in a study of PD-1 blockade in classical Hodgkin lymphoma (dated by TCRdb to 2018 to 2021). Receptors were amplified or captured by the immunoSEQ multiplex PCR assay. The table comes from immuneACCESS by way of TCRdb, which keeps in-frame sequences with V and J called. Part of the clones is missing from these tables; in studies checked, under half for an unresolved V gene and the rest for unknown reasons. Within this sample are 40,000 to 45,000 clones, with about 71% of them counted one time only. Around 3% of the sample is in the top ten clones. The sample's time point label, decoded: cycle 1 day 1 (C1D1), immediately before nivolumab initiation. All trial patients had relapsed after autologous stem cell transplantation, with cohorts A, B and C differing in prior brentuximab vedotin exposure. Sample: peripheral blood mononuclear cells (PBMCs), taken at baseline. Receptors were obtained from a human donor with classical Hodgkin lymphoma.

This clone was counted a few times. The CDR3 region has the DNA TGTGCCAGCAGTGAATGGGGGGTCCTCGACACTGAAGCTTTCTTT. It codes for CASSEWGVLDTEAFF. The rearrangement joins TRBV25-1 to TRBJ1-1; D is perhaps TRBD1 (5 bases). V was trimmed by 1 base and J by 3 bases, leaving 12 bases between them. In germline, CDR1 is MGHDK, CDR2 SYGVNS. The CDR3 is 15 residues long.

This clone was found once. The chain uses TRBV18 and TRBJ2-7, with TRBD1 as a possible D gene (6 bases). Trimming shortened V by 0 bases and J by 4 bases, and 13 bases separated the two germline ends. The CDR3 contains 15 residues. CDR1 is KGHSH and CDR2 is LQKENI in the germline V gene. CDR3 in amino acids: CASSPPDRTLYEQYF. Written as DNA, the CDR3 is TGTGCCAGCTCACCACCCGACAGGACCTTATACGAGCAGTACTTC.

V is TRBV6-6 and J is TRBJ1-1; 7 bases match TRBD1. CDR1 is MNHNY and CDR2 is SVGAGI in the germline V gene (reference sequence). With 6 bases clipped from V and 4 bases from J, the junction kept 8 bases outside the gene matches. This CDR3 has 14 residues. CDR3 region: CASRFVGGGTEAFF. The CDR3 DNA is TGTGCCAGCAGATTTGTAGGGGGCGGCACTGAAGCTTTCTTT.

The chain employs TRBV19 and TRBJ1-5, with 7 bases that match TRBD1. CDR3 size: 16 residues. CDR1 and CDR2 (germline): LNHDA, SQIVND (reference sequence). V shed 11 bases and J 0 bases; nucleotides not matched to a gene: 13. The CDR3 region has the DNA TGTGCCTCAAGGGAGGGGGCTGTTGATAGCAATCAGCCCCAGCATTTT. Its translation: CASREGAVDSNQPQHF.

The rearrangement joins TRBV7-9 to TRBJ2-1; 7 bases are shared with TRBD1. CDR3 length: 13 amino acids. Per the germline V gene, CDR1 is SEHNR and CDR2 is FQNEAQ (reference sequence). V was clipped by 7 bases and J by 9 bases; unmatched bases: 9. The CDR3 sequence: CASTRTGTAEQFF. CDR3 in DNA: TGTGCCAGCACTCGGACAGGTACGGCTGAGCAGTTCTTC.

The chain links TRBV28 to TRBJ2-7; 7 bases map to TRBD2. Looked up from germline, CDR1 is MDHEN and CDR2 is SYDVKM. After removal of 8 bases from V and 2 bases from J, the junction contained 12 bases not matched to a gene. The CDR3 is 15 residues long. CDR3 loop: CASLLGGGTTYEQYF. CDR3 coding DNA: TGTGCCAGCCTACTTGGGGGGGGGACTACCTACGAGCAGTACTTC.

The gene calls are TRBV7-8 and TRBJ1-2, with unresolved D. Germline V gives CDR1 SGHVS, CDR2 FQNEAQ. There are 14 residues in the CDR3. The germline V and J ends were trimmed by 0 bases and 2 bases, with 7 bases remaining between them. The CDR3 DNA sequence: TGTGCCAGCAGCTTAGCACCGGCGAACTATGGCTACACCTTC. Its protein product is CASSLAPANYGYTF. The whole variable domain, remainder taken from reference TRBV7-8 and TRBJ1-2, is GAGVSQSPRYKVAKRGQDVALRCDPISGHVSLFWYQQALGQGPEFLTYFQNEAQLDKSGLPSDRFFAERPEGSVSTLKIQRTQQEDSAVYLCASSLAPANYGYTFGSGTRLTVV.

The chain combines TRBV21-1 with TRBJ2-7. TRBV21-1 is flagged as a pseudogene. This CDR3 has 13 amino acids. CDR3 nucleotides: TGTGCCAGCAGCAAAGGAAACCTCTACGAGCAGTACTTC. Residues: CASSKGNLYEQYF.

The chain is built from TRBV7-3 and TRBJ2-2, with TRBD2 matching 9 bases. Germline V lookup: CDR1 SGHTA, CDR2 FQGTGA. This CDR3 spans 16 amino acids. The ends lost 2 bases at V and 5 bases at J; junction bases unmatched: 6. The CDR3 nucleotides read TGTGCCAGCAGCTTATTCCCAGCGGGGGGAACCGGGGAGCTGTTTTTT. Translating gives CASSLFPAGGTGELFF.

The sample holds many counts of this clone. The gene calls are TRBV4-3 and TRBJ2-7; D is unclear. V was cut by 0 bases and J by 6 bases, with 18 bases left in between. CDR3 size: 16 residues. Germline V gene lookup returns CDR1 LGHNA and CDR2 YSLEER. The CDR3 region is CASSQDSGMSYGEQYF. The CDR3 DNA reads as TGCGCCAGCAGCCAAGATTCGGGTATGTCCTATGGCGAGCAGTACTTC.

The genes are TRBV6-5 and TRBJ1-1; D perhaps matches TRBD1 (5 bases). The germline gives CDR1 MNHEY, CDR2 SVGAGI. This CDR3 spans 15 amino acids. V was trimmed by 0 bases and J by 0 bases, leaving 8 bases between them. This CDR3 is CASSYSMGLNTEAFF. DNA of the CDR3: TGTGCCAGCAGTTACTCGATGGGACTGAACACTGAAGCTTTCTTT.

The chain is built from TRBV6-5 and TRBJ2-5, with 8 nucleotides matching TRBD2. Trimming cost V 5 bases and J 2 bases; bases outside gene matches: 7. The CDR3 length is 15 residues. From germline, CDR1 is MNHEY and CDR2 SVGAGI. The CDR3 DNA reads TGTGCCAGCAGTGCCGGGGGGGGCCTTCAAGAGACCCAGTACTTC. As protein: CASSAGGGLQETQYF.

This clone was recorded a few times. The CDR3 DNA sequence: TGTGCCAGCAGCCCGGGACTAGGAAGCGGGACCCAGTACTTC. Its protein product is CASSPGLGSGTQYF. This rearrangement joins TRBV5-6 to TRBJ2-5; TRBD2 matches 8 bases. Germline loops: CDR1 SGHDT, CDR2 YYEEEE. Losses at the gene ends were 4 bases for V and 7 bases for J; bases not matched to a gene: 9. The CDR3 runs 14 residues.

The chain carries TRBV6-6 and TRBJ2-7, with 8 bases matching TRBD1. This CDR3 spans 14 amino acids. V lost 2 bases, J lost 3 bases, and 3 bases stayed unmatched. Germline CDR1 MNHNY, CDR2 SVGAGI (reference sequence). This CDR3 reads CASSYSRGLYEQYF. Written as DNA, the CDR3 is TGTGCCAGCAGTTACAGCAGGGGGCTCTACGAGCAGTACTTC.